In this sample, the clone carrying this T cell receptor (beta chain) turned up a few times. This CDR3 spans 13 amino acids. The ends were cut back, 5 bases at V and 1 base at J, with 8 bases in the middle. CDR1 and CDR2 from the germline V gene are SGHAT and FQNNGV. The assay was immunoSEQ multiplex PCR, and TCRdb's table has in-frame clones only and misses some. The sample lists under 100,000 clones; nearly 97% were seen once. This sample was included in a study of technical replicates of blood from a handful of donors. The sequencing sample was made of T cells isolated from PBMCs. The genes are TRBV11-2 and TRBJ1-1; D may be TRBD1 (5 bases). This receptor was identified in a human donor in good health. In DNA, the CDR3 is TGTGCCAGCAGCACACAGGAGAACACTGAAGCTTTCTTT. It encodes CASSTQENTEAFF.